The present TCR beta chain was sequenced within a study of shared T cell receptors in the human thymus. The CDR3 spans 17 residues. V was pared by 0 bases and J by 7 bases, with 19 bases between. Per the germline V gene, CDR1 is LGHNA and CDR2 is YSLEER. Method: immunoSEQ multiplex PCR; TCRdb's copy keeps in-frame clones and lacks some. The sample lists over 450,000 clones, about 84% occurring once. The same specimen was also included in a second study, on human thymus T cells. In that study: The people who donated were healthy Finnish babies having corrective surgery for congenital heart defects. Corrective heart surgery yielded resections, and these provided the thymus tissue. What related research reported was that thymic repertoires overlapped highly among unrelated individuals.

The source of this sequence is a boy less than two years old with a congenital heart defect. V and J are TRBV4-3 and TRBJ2-1; tentatively, D is TRBD2 (7 bases). Sequenced material: thymocytes. CDR3 DNA sequence: TGCGCCAGCAGCCAAGATTGCACTAGCGAAGGGGGAAATGAGCAGTTCTTC. Translated, it gives CASSQDCTSEGGNEQFF.